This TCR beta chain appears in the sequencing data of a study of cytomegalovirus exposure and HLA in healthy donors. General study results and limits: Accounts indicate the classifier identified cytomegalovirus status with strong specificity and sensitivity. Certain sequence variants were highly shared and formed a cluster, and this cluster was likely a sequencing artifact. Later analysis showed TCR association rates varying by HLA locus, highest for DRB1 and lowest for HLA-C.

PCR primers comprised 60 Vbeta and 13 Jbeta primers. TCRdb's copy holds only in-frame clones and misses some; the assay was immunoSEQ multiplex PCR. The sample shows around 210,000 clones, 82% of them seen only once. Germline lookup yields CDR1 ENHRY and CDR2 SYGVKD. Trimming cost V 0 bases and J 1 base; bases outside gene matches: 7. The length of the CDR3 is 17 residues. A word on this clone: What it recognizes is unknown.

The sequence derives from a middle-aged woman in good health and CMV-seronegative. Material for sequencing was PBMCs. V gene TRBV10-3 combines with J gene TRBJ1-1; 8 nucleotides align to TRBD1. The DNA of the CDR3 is TGTGCCATCAGTGAGTCTGTGGACAGGGTGGGGAACACTGAAGCTTTCTTT. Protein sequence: CAISESVDRVGNTEAFF.